What follows are 6 T cell receptor beta chains derived from one specimen sequenced in a study of OX40 agonist ivuxolimab in advanced cancers. Produced via immunoSEQ multiplex PCR; TCRdb's table is partial and in-frame only. The data show about 98,000 clones, about 85% seen once. The specimen comprised CD4+ or CD8+ T cells sorted from blood, sampled in a trial of the OX40 agonist ivuxolimab. These receptors came from an adult with an advanced solid tumor such as melanoma, head and neck, liver or kidney cancer.

J is TRBJ2-6 and V is TRBV10-1, with D unresolved. Trimming took 4 bases from V and 5 from J, leaving 21 bases between them. Germline V gene data show CDR1 as WNHNN and CDR2 as SYGVQD (reference sequence). The CDR3 has 18 residues. The CDR3 sequence: CASSGYIIAQSRANVLTF. As DNA, the CDR3 is TGCGCCAGCAGTGGCTACATAATCGCACAAAGTCGGGCCAACGTCCTGACTTTC.

The chain recombines TRBV5-1 with TRBJ2-7; no firm D call. V was cut by 4 bases and J by 3 bases, with 11 bases left in between. CDR1 and CDR2 from the germline V gene are SGHRS and YFSETQ. The CDR3 contains 13 residues. CDR3: CASSPSGFYEQYF. The CDR3 DNA reads as TGCGCCAGCAGCCCCTCAGGTTTCTACGAGCAGTACTTC.

This chain connects TRBV5-1 to TRBJ1-1; D might be TRBD1 (5 bases). Per germline, CDR1 SGHRS and CDR2 YFSETQ. The CDR3 spans 14 residues. V shed 4 bases and J shed 7 bases, with 17 bases lying between them. The CDR3 loop reads CASSPQGVGLEAFF. CDR3 bases: TGCGCCAGCAGCCCTCAAGGGGTGGGACTTGAAGCTTTCTTT.

Note on this clone: The junction departs from germline at one end; a sequencing error may be responsible. The rearrangement uses TRBV7-7 and TRBJ2-1; D is possibly TRBD2 (6 bases). From germline, CDR1 is SSHAT and CDR2 FNYEAQ (reference sequence). The CDR3 contains 13 residues. CDR3 sequence: CASSLRLEDEQFF. DNA for the CDR3: TGTGCTAGCAGCTTAAGACTAGAAGATGAGCAGTTCTTC. The whole variable domain, filled in from reference TRBV7-7 and TRBJ2-1, reads GAGVSQSPRYKVTKRGQDVTLRCDPISSHATLYWYQQALGQGPEFLTYFNYEAQPDKSGLPSDRFSAERPEGSISTLTIQRTEQRDSAMYRCASSLRLEDEQFFGPGTRLTVL.

The chain links TRBV2 to TRBJ1-2; D may be TRBD1 (5 bases). The length of the CDR3 is 12 residues. Per the germline V gene, CDR1 is SNHLY and CDR2 is FYNNEI. With 6 bases removed from V and 8 bases from J, the gap between germline ends came to 13 bases. Here the CDR3 DNA reads TGTGCCAGCAGGGAGGGGTTTGCCGGCTACACCTTC. Translating gives CASREGFAGYTF. The full variable domain, completed using reference TRBV2 and TRBJ1-2, is EPEVTQTPSHQVTQMGQEVILRCVPISNHLYFYWYRQILGQKVEFLVSFYNNEISEKSEIFDDQFSVERPDGSNFTLKIRSTKLEDSAMYFCASREGFAGYTFGSGTRLTVV.

This sequence joins TRBV2 and TRBJ2-1, with TRBD1 matching over 9 bases. The germline CDR1 and CDR2 sequences are SNHLY and FYNNEI. This CDR3 is built from 14 residues. V lost 4 bases, J lost 4 bases, and 2 bases stayed unmatched. CDR3 nucleotides: TGTGCCAGCAGTGTGGACAGGGGATACAATGAGCAGTTCTTC. Encoded protein: CASSVDRGYNEQFF.